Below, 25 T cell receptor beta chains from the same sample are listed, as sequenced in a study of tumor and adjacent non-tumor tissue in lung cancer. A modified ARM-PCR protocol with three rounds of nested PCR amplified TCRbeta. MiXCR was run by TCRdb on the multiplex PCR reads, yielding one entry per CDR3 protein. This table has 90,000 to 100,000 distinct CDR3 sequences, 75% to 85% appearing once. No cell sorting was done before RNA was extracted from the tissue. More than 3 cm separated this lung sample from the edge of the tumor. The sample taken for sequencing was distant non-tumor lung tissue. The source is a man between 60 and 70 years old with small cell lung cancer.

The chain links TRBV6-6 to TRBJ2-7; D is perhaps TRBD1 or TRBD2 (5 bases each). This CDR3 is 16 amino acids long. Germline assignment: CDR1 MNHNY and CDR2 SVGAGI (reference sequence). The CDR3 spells CASSYRGTLPLYEQYV. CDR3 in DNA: TGTGCCAGCAGCTACAGAGGGACCCTCCCACTTTACGAGCAGTATGTC.

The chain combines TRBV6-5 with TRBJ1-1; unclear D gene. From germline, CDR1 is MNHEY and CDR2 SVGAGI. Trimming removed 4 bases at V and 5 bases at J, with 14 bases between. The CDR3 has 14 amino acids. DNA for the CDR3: TGTGCCAGCAGTTTATCGACATGGCGGACTGAAGCTTTCTTT. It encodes CASSLSTWRTEAFF.

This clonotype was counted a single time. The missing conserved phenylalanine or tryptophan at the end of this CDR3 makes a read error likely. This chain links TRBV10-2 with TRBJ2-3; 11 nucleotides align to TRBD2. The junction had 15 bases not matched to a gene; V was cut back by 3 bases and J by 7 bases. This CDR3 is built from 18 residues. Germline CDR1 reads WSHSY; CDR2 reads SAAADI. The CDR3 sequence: CASSDSGLAGGGAYTQYL. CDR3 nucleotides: TGCGCCAGCAGTGACTCAGGTCTAGCGGGAGGTGGAGCATATACGCAGTATCTT.

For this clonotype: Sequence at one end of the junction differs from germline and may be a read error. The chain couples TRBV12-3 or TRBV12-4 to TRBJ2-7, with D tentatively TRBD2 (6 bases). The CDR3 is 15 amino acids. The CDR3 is CTSSRVGRDPYEQYF. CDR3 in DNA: TGTACCAGCAGCCGTGTCGGGCGGGACCCCTACGAGCAGTACTTC.

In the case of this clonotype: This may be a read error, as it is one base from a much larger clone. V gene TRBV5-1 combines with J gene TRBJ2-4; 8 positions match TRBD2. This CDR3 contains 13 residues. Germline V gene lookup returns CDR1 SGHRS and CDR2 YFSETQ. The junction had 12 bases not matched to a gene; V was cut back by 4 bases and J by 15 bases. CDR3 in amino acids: CASSVESSGTPYF. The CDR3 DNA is TGCGCCAGCAGCGTGGAGAGTAGCGGGACTCCGTACTTC.

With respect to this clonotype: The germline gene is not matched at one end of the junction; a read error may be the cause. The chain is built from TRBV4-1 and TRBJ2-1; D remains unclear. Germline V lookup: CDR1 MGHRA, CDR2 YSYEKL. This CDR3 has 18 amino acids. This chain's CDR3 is CASSQDNTRHNSYNEQFF. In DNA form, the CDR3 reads TGTGCCAGCAGCCAGGATAATACGAGACACAACTCCTACAATGAGCAGTTCTTC.

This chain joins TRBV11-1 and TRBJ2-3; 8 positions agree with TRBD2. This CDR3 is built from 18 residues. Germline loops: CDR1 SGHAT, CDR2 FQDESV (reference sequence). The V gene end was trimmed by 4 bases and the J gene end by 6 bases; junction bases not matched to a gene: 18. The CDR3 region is CASSSGLARGQVADTQYF. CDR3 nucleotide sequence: TGTGCCAGCAGCTCCGGACTAGCAAGAGGGCAGGTGGCGGATACGCAGTATTTT.

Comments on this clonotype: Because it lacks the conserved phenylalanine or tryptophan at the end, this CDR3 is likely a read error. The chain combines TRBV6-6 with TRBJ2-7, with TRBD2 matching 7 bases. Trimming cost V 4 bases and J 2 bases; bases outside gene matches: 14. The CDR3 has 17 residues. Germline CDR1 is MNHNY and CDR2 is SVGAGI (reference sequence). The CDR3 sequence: CASSSLDLAGDAYEQYL. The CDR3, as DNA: TGTGCCAGCAGTTCACTCGATTTGGCGGGAGACGCCTACGAGCAGTACTTA.

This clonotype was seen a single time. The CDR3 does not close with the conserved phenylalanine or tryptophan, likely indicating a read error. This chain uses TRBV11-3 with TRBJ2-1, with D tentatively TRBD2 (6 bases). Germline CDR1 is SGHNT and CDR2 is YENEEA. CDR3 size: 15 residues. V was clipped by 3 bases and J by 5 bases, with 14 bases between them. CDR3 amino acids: CASSLAAGYDNEQFL. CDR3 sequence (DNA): TGTGCCAGCAGCTTGGCAGCGGGTTACGACAATGAGCAGTTCTTA.

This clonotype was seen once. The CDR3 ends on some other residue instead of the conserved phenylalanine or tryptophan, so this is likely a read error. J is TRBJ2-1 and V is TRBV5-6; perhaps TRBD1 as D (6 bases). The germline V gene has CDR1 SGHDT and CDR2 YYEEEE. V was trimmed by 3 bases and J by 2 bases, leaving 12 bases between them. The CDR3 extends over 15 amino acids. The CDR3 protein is CASSSAEGAYNEQFL. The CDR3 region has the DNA TGTGCCAGCAGCTCGGCCGAGGGGGCCTACAATGAGCAGTTCCTC.

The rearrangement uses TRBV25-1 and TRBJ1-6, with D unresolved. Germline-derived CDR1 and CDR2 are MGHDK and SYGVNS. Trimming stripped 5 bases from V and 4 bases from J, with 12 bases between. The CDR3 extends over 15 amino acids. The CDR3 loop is CASSPTERYNSPLHF. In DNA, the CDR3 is TGTGCCAGCAGTCCGACGGAGCGTTATAATTCACCCCTCCACTTT.

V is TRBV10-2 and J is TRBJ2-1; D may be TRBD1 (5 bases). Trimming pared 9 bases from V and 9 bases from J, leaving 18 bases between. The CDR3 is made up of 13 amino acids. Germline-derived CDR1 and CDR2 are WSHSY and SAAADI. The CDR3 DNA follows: TGCGCCAGTTATGAGACTGACCAGGGTGAGCAGTTCTTC. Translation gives CASYETDQGEQFF.

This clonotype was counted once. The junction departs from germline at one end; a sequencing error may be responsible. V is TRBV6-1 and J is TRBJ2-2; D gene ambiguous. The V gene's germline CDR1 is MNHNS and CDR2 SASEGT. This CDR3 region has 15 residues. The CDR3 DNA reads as TGTGCCAGCAGGAGGAATGGCCGCTTCACCAGGGAGCTGTTTTTT. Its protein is CASRRNGRFTRELFF.

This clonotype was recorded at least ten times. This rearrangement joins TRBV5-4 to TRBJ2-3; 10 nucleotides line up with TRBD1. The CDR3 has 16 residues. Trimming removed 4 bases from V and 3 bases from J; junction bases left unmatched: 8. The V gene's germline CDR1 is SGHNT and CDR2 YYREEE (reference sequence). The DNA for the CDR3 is TGTGCCAGCAGCCCGGACAGGGGGTATTGGACAGATACGCAGTATTTT. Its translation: CASSPDRGYWTDTQYF.

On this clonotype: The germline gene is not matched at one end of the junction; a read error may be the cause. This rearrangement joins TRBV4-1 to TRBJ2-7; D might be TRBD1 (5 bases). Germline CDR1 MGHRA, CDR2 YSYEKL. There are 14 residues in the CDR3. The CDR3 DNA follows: TGTGCCAGCAGCCTCTACATGGGGCCCTACGAGCAGTACTTC. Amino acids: CASSLYMGPYEQYF.

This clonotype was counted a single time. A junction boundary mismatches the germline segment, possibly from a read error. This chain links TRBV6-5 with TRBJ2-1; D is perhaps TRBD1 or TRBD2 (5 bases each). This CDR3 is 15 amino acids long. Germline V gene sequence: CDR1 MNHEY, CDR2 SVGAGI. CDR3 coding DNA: TGTGCTAGCAGTTACTCTGGGGGAGTGCGTAATGAGCGTTTCTTC. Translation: CASSYSGGVRNERFF.

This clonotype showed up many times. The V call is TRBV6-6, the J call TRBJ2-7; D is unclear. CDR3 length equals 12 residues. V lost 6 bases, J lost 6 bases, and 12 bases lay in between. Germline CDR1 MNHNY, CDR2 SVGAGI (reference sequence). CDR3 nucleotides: TGTGCCAGCAGCTACACTGGTAGCGAGCAGTACTTC. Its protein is CASSYTGSEQYF.

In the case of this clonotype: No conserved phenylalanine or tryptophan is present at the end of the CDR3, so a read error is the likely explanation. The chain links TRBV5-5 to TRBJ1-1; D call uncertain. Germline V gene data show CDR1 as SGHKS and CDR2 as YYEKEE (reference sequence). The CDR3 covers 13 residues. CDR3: CTSSRLWNTEAFS. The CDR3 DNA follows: TGTACCAGCAGCCGCTTATGGAACACTGAAGCTTTCTCT.

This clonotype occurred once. CDR3 sequence (DNA): TGTGCCAGCAGCTTGGGACTAGCGGGAGTGATAGCCGGGGAGCTGTTTTTT. Translated: CASSLGLAGVIAGELFF. The chain combines TRBV7-2 with TRBJ2-2; TRBD2 matches 14 bases. CDR3 length: 17 residues. The ends lost 3 bases at V and 6 bases at J; junction bases unmatched: 6. Germline assignment: CDR1 SGHTA and CDR2 FQGNSA.

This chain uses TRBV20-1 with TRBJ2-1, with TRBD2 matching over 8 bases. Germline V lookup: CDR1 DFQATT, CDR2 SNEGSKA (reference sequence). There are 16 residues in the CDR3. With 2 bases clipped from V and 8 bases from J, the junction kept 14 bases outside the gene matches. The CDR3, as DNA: TGCAGTGCTAGACAAATAGCGGGGACGCCTTACTATGAGCAGTTCTTC. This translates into CSARQIAGTPYYEQFF.

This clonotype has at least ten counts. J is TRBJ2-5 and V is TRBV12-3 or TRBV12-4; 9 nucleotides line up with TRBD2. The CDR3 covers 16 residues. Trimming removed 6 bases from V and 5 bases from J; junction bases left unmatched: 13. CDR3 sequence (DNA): TGTGCCAGCAGCTTCAATCAATTTAGCGGGAGTGAGACCCAGTACTTC. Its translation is CASSFNQFSGSETQYF.

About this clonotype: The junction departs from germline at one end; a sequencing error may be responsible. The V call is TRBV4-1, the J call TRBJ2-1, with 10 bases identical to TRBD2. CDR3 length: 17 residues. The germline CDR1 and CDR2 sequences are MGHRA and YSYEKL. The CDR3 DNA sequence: TGCGCCATCAGCCAAGAGGCTAGCGGGAGTTCTTACAATGAACAGTTCTTC. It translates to CAISQEASGSSYNEQFF.

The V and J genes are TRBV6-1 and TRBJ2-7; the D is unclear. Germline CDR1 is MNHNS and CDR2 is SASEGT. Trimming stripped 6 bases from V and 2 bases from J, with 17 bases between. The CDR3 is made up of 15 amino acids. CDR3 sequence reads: CASRERDSHTYEQYF. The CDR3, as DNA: TGTGCCAGCAGAGAAAGGGATAGCCACACCTACGAGCAGTACTTC.

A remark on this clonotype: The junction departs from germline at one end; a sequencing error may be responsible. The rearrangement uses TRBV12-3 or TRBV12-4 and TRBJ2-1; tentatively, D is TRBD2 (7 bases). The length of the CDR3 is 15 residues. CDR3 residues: CASSKTGGSWVDQLF. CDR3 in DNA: TGTGCCAGCAGCAAAACGGGGGGCTCATGGGTTGATCAGCTCTTC.

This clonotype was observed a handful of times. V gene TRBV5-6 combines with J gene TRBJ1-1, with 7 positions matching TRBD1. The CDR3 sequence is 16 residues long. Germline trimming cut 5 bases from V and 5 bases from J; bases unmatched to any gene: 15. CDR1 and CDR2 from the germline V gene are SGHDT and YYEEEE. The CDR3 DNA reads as TGTGCCAGCAGGTTAGCCTCCGGGACAGCGAATACTGAAGCTTTCTTT. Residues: CASRLASGTANTEAFF.